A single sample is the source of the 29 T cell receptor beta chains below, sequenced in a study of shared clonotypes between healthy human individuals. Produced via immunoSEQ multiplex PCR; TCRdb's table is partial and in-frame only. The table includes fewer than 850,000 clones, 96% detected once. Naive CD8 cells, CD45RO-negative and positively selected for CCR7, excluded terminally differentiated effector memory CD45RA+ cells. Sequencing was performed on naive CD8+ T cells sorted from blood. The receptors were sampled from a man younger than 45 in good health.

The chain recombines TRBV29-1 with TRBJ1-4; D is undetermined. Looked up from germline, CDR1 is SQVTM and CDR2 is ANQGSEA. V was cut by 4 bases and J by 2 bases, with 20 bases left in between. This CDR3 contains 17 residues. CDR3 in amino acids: CSVGEGIGPATNEKLFF. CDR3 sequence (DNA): TGCAGCGTTGGGGAGGGTATTGGACCAGCTACTAATGAAAAACTGTTTTTT.

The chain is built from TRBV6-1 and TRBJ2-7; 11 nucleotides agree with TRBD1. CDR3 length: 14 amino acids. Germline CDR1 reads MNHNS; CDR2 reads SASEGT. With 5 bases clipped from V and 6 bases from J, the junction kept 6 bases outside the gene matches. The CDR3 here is CASSIGQGAVEQYF. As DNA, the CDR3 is TGTGCCAGCAGTATTGGACAGGGGGCCGTCGAGCAGTACTTC.

For the CDR3, the DNA is TGTGCCAGCAGCACCGGGGTCAATGAGCAGTTCTTC. Translated: CASSTGVNEQFF. The chain combines TRBV9 with TRBJ2-1, with D possibly matching TRBD2 (5 bases). CDR3 length equals 12 residues. Trimming stripped 4 bases from V and 6 bases from J, with 8 bases between. The germline gives CDR1 SGDLS, CDR2 YYNGEE.

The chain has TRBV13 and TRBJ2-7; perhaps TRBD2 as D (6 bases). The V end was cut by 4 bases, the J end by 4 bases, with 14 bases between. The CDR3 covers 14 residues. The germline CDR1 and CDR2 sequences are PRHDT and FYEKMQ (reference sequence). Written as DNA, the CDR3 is TGTGCCAGCAGCTCGACAGCGGGTCCTTACGAGCAGTACTTC. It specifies CASSSTAGPYEQYF.

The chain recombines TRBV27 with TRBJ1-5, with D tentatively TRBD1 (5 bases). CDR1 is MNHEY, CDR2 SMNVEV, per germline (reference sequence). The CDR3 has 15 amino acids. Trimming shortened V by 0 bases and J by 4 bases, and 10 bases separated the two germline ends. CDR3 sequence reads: CASSLSHRRNQPQHF. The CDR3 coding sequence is TGTGCCAGCAGTTTATCCCACAGGAGAAATCAGCCCCAGCATTTT.

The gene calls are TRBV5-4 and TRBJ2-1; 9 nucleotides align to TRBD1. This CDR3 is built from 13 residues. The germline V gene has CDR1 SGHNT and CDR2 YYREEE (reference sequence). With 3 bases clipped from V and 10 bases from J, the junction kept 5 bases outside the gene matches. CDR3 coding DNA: TGTGCCAGCAGCTCGGACAGGGGCATCGAGCAGTTCTTC. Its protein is CASSSDRGIEQFF.

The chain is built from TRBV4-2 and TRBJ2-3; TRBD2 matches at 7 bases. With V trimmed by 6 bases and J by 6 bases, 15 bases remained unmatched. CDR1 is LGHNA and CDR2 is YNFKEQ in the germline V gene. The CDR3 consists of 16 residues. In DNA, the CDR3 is TGTGCCAGCAGTTCAAGGGTGGGCGGGAGTGCGGATACGCAGTATTTT. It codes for CASSSRVGGSADTQYF.

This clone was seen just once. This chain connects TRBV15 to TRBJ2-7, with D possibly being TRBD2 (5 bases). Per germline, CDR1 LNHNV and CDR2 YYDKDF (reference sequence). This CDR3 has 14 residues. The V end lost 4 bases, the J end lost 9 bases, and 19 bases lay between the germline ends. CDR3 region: CATSNRIGVDGQYF. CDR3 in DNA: TGTGCCACCAGCAACCGAATCGGGGTCGATGGGCAGTACTTC. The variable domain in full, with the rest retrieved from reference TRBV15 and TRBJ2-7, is DAMVIQNPRYQVTQFGKPVTLSCSQTLNHNVMYWYQQKSSQAPKLLFHYYDKDFNNEADTPDNFQSRRPNTSFCFLDIRSPGLGDTAMYLCATSNRIGVDGQYFGPGTRLTVT.

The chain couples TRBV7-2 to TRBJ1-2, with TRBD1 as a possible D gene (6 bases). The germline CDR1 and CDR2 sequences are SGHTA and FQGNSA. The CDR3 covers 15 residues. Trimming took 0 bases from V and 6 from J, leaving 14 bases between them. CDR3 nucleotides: TGTGCCAGCAGCTTAGCGGCAGGGGCCTTAAATGGCTACACCTTC. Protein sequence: CASSLAAGALNGYTF.

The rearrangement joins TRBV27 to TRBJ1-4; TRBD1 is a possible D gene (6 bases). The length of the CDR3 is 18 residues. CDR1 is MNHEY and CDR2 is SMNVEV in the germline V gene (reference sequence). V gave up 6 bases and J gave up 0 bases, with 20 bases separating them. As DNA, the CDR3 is TGTGCCAGCAGCGTACGGACAGAGGGCCCTGCAACTAATGAAAAACTGTTTTTT. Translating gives CASSVRTEGPATNEKLFF.

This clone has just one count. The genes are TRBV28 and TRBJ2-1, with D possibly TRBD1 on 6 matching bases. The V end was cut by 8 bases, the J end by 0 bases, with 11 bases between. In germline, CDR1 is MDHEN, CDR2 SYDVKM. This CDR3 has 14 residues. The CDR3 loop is CASSPTGSYNEQFF. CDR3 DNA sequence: TGTGCCAGCTCACCGACAGGCTCCTACAATGAGCAGTTCTTC.

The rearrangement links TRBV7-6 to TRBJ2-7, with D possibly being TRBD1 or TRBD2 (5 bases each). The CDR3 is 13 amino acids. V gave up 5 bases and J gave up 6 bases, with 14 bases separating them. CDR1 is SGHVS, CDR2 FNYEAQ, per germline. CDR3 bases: TGTGCCAGCAGCCCTGGGGGACCAGGCGAGCAGTACTTC. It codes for CASSPGGPGEQYF. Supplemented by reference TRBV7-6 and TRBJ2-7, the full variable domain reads GAGVSQSPRYKVTKRGQDVALRCDPISGHVSLYWYRQALGQGPEFLTYFNYEAQQDKSGLPNDRFSAERPEGSISTLTIQRTEQRDSAMYRCASSPGGPGEQYFGPGTRLTVT.

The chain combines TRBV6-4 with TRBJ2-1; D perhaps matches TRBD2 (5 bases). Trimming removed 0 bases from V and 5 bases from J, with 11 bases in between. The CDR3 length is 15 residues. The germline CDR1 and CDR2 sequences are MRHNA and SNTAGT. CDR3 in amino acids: CASSDSPGIHNEQFF. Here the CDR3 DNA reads TGTGCCAGCAGTGACTCTCCCGGGATCCACAATGAGCAGTTCTTC.

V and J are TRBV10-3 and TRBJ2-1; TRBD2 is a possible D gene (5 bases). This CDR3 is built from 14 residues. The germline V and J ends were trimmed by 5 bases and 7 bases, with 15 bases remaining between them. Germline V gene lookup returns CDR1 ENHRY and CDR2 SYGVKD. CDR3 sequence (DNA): TGTGCCATCAGTTGGGAGTTCGTCCGGAATGAGCAGTTCTTC. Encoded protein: CAISWEFVRNEQFF.

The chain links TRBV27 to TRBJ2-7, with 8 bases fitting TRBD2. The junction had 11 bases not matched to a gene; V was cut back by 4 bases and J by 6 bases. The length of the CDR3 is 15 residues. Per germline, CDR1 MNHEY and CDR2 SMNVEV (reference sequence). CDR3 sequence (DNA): TGTGCCAGCAGTTCCCACGGACTAGCCAGGGGCGAGCAGTACTTC. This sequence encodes CASSSHGLARGEQYF.

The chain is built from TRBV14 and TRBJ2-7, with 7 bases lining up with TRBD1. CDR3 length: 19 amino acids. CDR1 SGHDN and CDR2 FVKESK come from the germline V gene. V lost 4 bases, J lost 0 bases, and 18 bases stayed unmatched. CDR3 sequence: CASSRRPDETGANSYEQYF. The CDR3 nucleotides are TGTGCCAGCAGCCGCCGCCCCGATGAAACAGGGGCGAACTCCTACGAGCAGTACTTC.

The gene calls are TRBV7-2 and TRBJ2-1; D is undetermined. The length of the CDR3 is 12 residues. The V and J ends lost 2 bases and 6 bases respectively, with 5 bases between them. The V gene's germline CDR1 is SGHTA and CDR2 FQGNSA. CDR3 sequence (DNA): TGTGCCAGCAGCTTACTTCTCAATGAGCAGTTCTTC. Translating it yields CASSLLLNEQFF.

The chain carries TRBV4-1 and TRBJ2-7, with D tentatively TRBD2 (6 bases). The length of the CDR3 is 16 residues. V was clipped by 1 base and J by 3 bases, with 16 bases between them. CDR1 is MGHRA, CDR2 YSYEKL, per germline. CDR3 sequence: CASSQARGLLIYEQYF. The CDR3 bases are TGCGCCAGCAGCCAAGCGAGGGGACTCCTCATCTACGAGCAGTACTTC.

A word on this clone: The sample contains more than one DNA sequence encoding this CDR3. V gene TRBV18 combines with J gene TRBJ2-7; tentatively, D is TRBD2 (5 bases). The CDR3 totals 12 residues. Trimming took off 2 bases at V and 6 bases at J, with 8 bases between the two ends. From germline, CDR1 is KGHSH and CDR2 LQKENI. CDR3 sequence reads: CASSPTSGEQYF. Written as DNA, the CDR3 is TGTGCCAGCTCACCAACCAGCGGCGAGCAGTACTTC.

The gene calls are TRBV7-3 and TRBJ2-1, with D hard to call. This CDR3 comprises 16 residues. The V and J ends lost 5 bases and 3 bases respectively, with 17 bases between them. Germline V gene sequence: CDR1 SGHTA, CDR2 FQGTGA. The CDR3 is CASSQPSGIHYNEQFF. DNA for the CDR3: TGTGCCAGCAGCCAACCTTCTGGGATACACTACAATGAGCAGTTCTTC.

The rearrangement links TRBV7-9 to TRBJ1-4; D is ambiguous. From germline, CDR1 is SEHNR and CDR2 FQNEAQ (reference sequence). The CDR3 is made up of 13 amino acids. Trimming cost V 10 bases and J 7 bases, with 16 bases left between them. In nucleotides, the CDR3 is TGTGCCATCCAAAACTCGCTTGTTGAAAAACTGTTTTTT. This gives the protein CAIQNSLVEKLFF. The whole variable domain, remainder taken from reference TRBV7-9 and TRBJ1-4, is DTGVSQNPRHKITKRGQNVTFRCDPISEHNRLYWYRQTLGQGPEFLTYFQNEAQLEKSRLLSDRFSAERPKGSFSTLEIQRTEQGDSAMYLCAIQNSLVEKLFFGSGTQLSVL.

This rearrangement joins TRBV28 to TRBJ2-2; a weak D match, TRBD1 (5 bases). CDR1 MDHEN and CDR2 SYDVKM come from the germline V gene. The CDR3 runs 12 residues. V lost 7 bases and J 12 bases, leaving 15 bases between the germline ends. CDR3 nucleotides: TGTGCCAGCAAACCCGGACAAAGAAAGCTGTTTTTT. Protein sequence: CASKPGQRKLFF.

The CDR3 DNA reads as TGTGCCAGCAGCGAAGCGGGAGCGTCCTACGAGCAGTACTTC. Translating gives CASSEAGASYEQYF. The gene calls are TRBV5-6 and TRBJ2-7; TRBD2 agrees at 8 bases. The CDR3 is 14 amino acids. The junction had 4 bases not matched to a gene; V was cut back by 4 bases and J by 1 base. CDR1 SGHDT and CDR2 YYEEEE come from the germline V gene.

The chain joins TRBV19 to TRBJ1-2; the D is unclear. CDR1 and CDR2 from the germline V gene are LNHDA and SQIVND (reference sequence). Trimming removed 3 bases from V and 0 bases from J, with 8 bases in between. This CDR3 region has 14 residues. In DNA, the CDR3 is TGTGCCAGTAGTATCTTCGGAGCTAACTATGGCTACACCTTC. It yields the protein CASSIFGANYGYTF.

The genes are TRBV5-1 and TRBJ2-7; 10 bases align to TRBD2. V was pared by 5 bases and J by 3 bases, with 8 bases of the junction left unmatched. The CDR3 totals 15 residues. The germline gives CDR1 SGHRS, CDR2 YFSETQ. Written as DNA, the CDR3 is TGCGCCAGCAGTACTCTAGCGGGAGACATCTACGAGCAGTACTTC. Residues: CASSTLAGDIYEQYF.

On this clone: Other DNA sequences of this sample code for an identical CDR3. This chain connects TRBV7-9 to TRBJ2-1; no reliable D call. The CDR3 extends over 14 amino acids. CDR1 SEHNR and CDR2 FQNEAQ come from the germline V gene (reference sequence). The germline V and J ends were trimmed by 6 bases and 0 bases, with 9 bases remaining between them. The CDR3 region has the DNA TGTGCCAGCAGTGGCCGGAGCTCCTACAATGAGCAGTTCTTC. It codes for CASSGRSSYNEQFF.

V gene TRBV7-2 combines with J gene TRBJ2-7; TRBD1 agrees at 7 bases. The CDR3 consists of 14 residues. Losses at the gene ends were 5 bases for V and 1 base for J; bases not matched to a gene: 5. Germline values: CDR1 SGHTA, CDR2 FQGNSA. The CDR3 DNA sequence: TGTGCCAGCAGCACCCCGACAGGGTCCTACGAGCAGTACTTC. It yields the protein CASSTPTGSYEQYF.

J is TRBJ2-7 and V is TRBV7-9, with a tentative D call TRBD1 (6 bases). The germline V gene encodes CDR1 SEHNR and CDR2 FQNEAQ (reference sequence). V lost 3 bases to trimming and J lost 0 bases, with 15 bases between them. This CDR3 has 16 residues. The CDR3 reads CASSFNRQDYSYEQYF. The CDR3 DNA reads TGTGCCAGCAGCTTTAACAGACAGGATTACTCCTACGAGCAGTACTTC.

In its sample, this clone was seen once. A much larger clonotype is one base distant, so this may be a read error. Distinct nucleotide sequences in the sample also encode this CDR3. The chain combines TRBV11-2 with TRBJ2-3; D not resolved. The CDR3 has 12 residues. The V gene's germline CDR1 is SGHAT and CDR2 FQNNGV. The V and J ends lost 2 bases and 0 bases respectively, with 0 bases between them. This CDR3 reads CASSLSTDTQYF. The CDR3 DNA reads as TGTGCCAGCAGCTTAAGCACAGATACGCAGTATTTT.